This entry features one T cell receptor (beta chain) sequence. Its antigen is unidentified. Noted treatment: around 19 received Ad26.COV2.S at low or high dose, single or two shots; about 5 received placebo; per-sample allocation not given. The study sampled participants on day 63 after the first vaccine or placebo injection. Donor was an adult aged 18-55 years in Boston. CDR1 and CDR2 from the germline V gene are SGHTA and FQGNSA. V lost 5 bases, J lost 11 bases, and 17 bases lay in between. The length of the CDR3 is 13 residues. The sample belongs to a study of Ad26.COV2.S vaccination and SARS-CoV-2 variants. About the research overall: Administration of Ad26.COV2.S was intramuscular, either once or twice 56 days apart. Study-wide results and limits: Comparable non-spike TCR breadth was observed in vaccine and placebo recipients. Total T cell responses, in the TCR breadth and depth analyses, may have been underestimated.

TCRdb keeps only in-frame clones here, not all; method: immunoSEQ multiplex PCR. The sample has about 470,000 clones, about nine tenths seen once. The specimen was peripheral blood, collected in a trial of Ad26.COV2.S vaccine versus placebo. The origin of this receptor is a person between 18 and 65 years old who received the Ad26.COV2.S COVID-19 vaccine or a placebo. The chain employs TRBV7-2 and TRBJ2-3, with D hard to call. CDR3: CASSASTTDGQYF. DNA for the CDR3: TGTGCCAGCAGCGCCTCTACTACTGATGGGCAGTATTTT. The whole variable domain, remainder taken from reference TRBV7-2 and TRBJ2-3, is GAGVSQSPSNKVTEKGKDVELRCDPISGHTALYWYRQSLGQGLEFLIYFQGNSAPDKSGLPSDRFSAERTGGSVSTLTIQRTQQEDSAVYLCASSASTTDGQYFGPGTRLTVL.